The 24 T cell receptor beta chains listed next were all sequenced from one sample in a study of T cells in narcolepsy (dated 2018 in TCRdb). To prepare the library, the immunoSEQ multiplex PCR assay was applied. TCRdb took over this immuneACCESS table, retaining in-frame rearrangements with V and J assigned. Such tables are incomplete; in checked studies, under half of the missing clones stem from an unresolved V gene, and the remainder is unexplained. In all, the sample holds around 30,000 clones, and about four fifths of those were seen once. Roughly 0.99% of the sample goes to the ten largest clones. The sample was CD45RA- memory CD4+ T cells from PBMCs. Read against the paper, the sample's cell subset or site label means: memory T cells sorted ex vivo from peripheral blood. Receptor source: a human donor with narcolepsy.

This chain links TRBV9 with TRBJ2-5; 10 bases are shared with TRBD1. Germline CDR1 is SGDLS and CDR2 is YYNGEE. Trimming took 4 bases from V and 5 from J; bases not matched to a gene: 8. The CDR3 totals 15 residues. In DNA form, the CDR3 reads TGTGCCAGCAGCTCAGGGGACAGGGGTACGGAGACCCAGTACTTC. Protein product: CASSSGDRGTETQYF.

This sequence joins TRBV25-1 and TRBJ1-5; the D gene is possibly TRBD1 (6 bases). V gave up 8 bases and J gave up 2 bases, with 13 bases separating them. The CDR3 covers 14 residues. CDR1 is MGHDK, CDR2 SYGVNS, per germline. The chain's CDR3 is CASEKGGGNQPQHF. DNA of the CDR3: TGTGCCAGCGAGAAGGGGGGCGGCAATCAGCCCCAGCATTTT.

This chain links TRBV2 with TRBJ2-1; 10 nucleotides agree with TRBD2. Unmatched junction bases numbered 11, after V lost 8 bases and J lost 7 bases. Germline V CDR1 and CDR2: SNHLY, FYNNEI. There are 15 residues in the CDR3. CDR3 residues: CASDGRASGGNEQFF. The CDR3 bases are TGTGCCAGCGACGGACGGGCTAGCGGGGGTAATGAGCAGTTCTTC.

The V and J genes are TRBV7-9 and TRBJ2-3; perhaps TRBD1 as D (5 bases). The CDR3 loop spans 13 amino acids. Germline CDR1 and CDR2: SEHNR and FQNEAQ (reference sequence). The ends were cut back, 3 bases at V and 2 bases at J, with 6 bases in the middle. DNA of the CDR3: TGTGCCAGCAGCTTGACAGACACAGATACGCAGTATTTT. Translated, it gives CASSLTDTDTQYF.

The CDR3 is CATGPRPLNQETQYF. The DNA for the CDR3 is TGTGCCACGGGACCTCGGCCCCTAAATCAAGAGACCCAGTACTTC. This sequence joins TRBV5-5 and TRBJ2-5; D may correspond to TRBD1 or TRBD2 (5 bases each). The germline V and J ends were trimmed by 9 bases and 2 bases, with 20 bases remaining between them. CDR1 SGHKS and CDR2 YYEKEE come from the germline V gene (reference sequence). The CDR3 has 15 residues. The full variable domain, its missing parts supplied by reference TRBV5-5 and TRBJ2-5, is DAGVTQSPTHLIKTRGQQVTLRCSPISGHKSVSWYQQVLGQGPQFIFQYYEKEERGRGNFPDRFSARQFPNYSSELNVNALLLGDSALYLCATGPRPLNQETQYFGPGTRLLVL.

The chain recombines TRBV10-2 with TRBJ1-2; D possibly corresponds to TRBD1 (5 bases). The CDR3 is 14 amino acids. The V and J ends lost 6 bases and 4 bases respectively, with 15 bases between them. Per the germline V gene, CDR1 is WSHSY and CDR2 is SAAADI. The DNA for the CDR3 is TGCGCCAGCAGGAGCCAGGGAGGGTTCTATGGCTACACCTTC. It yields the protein CASRSQGGFYGYTF.

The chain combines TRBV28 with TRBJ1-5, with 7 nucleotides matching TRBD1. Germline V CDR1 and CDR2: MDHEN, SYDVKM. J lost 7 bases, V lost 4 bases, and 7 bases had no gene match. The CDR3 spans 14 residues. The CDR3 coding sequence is TGTGCCAGCAGTTCAACAGGGGAATGGCAGCCCCAGCATTTT. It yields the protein CASSSTGEWQPQHF. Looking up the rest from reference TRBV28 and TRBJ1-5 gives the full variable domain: DVKVTQSSRYLVKRTGEKVFLECVQDMDHENMFWYRQDPGLGLRLIYFSYDVKMKEKGDIPEGYSVSREKKERFSLILESASTNQTSMYLCASSSTGEWQPQHFGDGTRLSIL.

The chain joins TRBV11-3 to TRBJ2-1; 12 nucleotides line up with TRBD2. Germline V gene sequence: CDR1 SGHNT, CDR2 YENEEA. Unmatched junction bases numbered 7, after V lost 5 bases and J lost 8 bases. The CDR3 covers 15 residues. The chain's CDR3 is CASSTTSGGFDEQFF. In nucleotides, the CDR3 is TGTGCCAGCAGCACCACTAGCGGGGGGTTCGATGAGCAGTTCTTC.

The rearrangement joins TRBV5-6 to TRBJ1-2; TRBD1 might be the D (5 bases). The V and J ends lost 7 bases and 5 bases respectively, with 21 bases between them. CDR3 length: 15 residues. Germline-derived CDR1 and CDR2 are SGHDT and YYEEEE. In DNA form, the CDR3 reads TGTGCCAGCCTACGCGACAGTTCCCTCGGGTATGGCTACACCTTC. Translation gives CASLRDSSLGYGYTF.

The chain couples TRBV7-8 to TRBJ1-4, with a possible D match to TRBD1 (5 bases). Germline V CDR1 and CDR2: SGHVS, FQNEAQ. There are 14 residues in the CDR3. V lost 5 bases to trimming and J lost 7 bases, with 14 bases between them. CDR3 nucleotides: TGTGCCAGCAGCCCCCAGGGTCGGAGTGAAAAACTGTTTTTT. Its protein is CASSPQGRSEKLFF. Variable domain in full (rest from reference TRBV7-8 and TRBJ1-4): GAGVSQSPRYKVAKRGQDVALRCDPISGHVSLFWYQQALGQGPEFLTYFQNEAQLDKSGLPSDRFFAERPEGSVSTLKIQRTQQEDSAVYLCASSPQGRSEKLFFGSGTQLSVL.

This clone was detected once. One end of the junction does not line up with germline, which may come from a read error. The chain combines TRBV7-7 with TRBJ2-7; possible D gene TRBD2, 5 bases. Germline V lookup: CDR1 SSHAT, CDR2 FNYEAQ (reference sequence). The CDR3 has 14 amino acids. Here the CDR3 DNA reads TGTGCTAGCAGCCCCCACGGGGAGATGGGCGAGCAGTACTTC. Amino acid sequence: CASSPHGEMGEQYF. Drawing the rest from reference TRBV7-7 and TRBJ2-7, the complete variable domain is GAGVSQSPRYKVTKRGQDVTLRCDPISSHATLYWYQQALGQGPEFLTYFNYEAQPDKSGLPSDRFSAERPEGSISTLTIQRTEQRDSAMYRCASSPHGEMGEQYFGPGTRLTVT.

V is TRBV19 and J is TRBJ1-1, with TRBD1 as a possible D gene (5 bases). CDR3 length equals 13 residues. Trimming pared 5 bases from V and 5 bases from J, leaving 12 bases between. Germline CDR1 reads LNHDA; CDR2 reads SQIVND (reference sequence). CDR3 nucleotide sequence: TGTGCCAGTAGTGCAACTGGGACTACTGAAGCTTTCTTT. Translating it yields CASSATGTTEAFF.

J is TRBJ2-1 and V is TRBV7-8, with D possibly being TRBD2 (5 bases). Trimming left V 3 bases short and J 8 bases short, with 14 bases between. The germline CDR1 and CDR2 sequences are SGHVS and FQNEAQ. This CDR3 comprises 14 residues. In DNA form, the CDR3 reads TGTGCCAGCAGCTTTGGGAGCTGGGCCTATGAGCAGTTCTTC. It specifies CASSFGSWAYEQFF.

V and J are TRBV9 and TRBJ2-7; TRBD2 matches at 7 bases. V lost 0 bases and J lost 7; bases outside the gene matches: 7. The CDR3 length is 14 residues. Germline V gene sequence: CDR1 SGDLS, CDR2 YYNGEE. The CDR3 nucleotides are TGTGCCAGCAGCGTAGACCTCCTAGCGGTTGAGCAGTACTTC. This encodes CASSVDLLAVEQYF.

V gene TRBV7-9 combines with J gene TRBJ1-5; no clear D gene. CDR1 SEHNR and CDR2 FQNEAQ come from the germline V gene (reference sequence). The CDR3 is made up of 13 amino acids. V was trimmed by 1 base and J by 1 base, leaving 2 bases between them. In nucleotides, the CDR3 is TGTGCCAGCAGCTTAGAGAGCAATCAGCCCCAGCATTTT. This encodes CASSLESNQPQHF. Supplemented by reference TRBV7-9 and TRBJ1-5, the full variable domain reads DTGVSQNPRHKITKRGQNVTFRCDPISEHNRLYWYRQTLGQGPEFLTYFQNEAQLEKSRLLSDRFSAERPKGSFSTLEIQRTEQGDSAMYLCASSLESNQPQHFGDGTRLSIL.

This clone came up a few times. The CDR3 sequence: CASSDQQGGEQYF. The CDR3 nucleotides read TGTGCCAGCAGCGACCAACAGGGCGGCGAGCAGTACTTC. The chain combines TRBV7-3 with TRBJ2-7; possible D gene TRBD1, 6 bases. The V end was cut by 5 bases, the J end by 6 bases, with 14 bases between. Germline-derived CDR1 and CDR2 are SGHTA and FQGTGA. The CDR3 has 13 residues.

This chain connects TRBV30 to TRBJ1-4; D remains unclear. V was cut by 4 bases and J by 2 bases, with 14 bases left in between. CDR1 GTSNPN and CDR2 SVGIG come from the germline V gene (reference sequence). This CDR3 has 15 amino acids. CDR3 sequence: CAWTDGFFTNEKLFF. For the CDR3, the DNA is TGTGCCTGGACTGATGGGTTTTTTACTAATGAAAAACTGTTTTTT.

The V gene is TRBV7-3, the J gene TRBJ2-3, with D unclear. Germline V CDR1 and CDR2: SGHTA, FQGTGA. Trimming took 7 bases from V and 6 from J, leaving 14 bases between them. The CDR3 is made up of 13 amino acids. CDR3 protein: CASISIERDTQYF. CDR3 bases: TGTGCCAGCATCTCTATTGAGAGGGATACGCAGTATTTT.

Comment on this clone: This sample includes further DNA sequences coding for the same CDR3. CDR3: CASSLGRGSSYEQYF. The DNA of the CDR3 is TGTGCCAGCAGCTTGGGGCGGGGGAGCTCCTACGAGCAGTACTTC. V is TRBV7-2 and J is TRBJ2-7; TRBD2 aligns across 7 bases. J was trimmed by 0 bases and V by 3 bases; bases with no gene match: 5. Germline V gives CDR1 SGHTA, CDR2 FQGNSA. This CDR3 is built from 15 residues.

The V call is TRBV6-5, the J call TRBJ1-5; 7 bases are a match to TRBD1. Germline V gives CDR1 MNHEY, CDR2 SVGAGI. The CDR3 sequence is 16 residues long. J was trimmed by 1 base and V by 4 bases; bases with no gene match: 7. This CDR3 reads CASSSQGGLSNQPQHF. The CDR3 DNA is TGTGCCAGCAGTTCCCAGGGGGGATTAAGCAATCAGCCCCAGCATTTT.

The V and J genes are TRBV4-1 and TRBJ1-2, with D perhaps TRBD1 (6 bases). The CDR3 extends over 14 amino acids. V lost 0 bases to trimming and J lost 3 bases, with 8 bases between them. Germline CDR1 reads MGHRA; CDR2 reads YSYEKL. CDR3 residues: CASSQDGGYYGYTF. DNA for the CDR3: TGCGCCAGCAGCCAAGACGGGGGCTACTATGGCTACACCTTC.

This CDR3 reads CASSLWDLGTPSTDTQYF. The CDR3 region has the DNA TGTGCCAGCAGTTTATGGGACCTCGGAACCCCAAGCACAGATACGCAGTATTTT. The V call is TRBV28, the J call TRBJ2-3; D gene unclear. The V end lost 0 bases, the J end lost 0 bases, and 16 bases lay between the germline ends. CDR1 and CDR2 from the germline V gene are MDHEN and SYDVKM. This CDR3 contains 18 residues.

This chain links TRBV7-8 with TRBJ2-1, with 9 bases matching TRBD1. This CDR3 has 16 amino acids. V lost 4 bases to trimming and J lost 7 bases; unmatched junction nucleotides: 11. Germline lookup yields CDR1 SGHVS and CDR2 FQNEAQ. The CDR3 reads CASSSPGTGRRNEQFF. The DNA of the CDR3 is TGTGCCAGCAGCTCCCCCGGGACAGGGAGGCGAAATGAGCAGTTCTTC.

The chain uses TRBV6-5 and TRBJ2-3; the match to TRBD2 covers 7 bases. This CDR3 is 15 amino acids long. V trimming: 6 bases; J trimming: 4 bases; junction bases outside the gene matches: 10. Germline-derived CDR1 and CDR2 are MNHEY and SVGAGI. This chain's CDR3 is CASRTKRGGADTQYF. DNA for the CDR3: TGTGCCAGCAGAACCAAGCGGGGCGGCGCAGATACGCAGTATTTT.